The sequence of this T cell receptor (delta chain) was determined in a study of gamma-delta T cells after stem cell transplantation. On this clone: The protein that TCRdb holds for this DNA derives from a much larger clone and differs from the translated DNA at residue 3, which likely indicates a read error; the protein shown here is translated from the DNA.

TCRdb re-called the RT-PCR reads via CATT. The repertoire holds approximately 4,200 delta-chain clones, with approximately 15% as singletons. The CDR3 extends over 17 amino acids. Per the germline V gene, CDR1 is GEAIGNYY and CDR2 is EKD. Sequenced: gamma-delta T cells. The origin of this receptor is a human donor. It is not recorded whose cells these are; they may come from a transplant donor. The chain uses TRDV2 and TRDJ2; tentative D call: TRDD3 (5 bases). The CDR3 coding sequence is TGTGCCCGTGACACCGGGGGTCCGTTGATTTTGACAGCACAACTCTTCTTT. Protein sequence: CARDTGGPLILTAQLFF.